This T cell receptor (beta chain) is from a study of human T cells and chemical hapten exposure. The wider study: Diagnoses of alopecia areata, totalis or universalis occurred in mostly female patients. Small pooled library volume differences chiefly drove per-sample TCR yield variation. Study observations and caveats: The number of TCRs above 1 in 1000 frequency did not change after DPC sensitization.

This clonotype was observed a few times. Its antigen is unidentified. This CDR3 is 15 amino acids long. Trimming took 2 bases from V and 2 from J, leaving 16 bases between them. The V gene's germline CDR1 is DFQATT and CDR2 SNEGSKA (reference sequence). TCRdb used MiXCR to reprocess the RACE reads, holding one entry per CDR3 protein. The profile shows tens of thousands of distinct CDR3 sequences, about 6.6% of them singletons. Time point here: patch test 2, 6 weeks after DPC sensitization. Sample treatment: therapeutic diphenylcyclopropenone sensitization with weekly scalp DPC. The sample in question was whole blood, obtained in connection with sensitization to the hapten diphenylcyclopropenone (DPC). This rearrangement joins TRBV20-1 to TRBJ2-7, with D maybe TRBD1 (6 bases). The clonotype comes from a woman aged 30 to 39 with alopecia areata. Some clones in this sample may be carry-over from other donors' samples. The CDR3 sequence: CSARNPRTETYEQYF. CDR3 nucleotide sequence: TGCAGTGCTAGAAACCCGCGGACAGAAACCTACGAGCAGTACTTC.